This T cell receptor beta chain is from a study of T cell responses to AZD1222 COVID-19 vaccine (dated by TCRdb to the early 2020s). For the study in its entirety: TCR sequencing covered fewer than 250 trial participants: 200 to 220 given two doses of AZD1222 and 26 given two doses of MenACWY control vaccine. Trial participants were enrolled by age into 18-55, 56-69 and 70-plus year subgroups, with roughly 160, 29 and 62 TCR-sequenced participants respectively. Here is what the overall study found, with its caveats: Conclusions about previously exposed vaccinees are limited because only a handful of AZD1222 recipients were SARS-CoV-2 seropositive at baseline. Participants were mostly white British, with more females than males. The authors suggested clonal diversity may have been underestimated. A significant rise in spike-specific TCR breadth and depth was observed after two AZD1222 doses relative to day 0 and relative to MenACWY recipients. Reportedly, almost half of the unique spike-specific TCRs recognized epitopes lying outside the regions that are mutated in the B.1.351 and B.1.1.7 variants. CD4 TCRs associated with the vaccine covered the entire spike protein, and the dominant responses were in regions 160-218 and 743-854. The 56-69-year group was small, and its depth increase did not reach significance, likely because of low power. Because no day 14 peak-response samples were available, the repertoires could be characterized only after the peak T cell response.

The CDR3 regions of human TCRbeta chains were analyzed by immunosequencing. The study's own analysis went as follows. Repertoire TCRs were matched against a reference library of SARS-CoV-2-specific TCRs generated with the MIRA antigen-specificity platform. Breadth was defined as the fraction of unique TCRs that were SARS-CoV-2-associated. Depth was defined as the fraction of total T cells that were SARS-CoV-2-associated. Using the MIRA data, each spike-specific TCR was mapped to the spike region that the TCR reacts to and placed in a CD4 or CD8 class. Log10-transformed breadth and depth values were compared by one-way ANOVA with Sidak's multiple comparisons tests. Imported from immuneACCESS, the table was reduced by TCRdb to in-frame sequences with V and J called. These copies leave out some clones; in studies compared against another copy, an unresolved V gene accounts for under half, and the cause of the remainder is not known. V and J calls plus clone size are reproduced from that table; the DNA served to infer D and trimming. The sample yields around 120,000 clones; roughly nine tenths were counted once. The biggest ten clones account for more than 1.5% of the sample.

Including cysteine and phenylalanine, the CDR3 has 16 amino acids. Only the CDR3 DNA is retained, 48 bases long and in frame from the first base. Germline trimming amounts to 5 bases on V and 5 bases on J, with 10 as the count of junction bases outside the gene matches. The germline V gene specifies SGHTA as CDR1 and FQGNSA as CDR2. The intended sense of this specimen's time point label: about 28 days (+/-7) after the second vaccine dose. AZD1222 recipients given second doses at about 4 weeks or at about 12 weeks were pooled, since spike-specific TCR depth and breadth were not found to differ between the two schedules. Vaccinee samples were obtained from the UK trials COV001 and COV002, which included a single-blind randomized controlled phase 2/3 trial of AZD1222 (ChAdOx1 nCoV-19) in healthy adults. Trial participant PBMC samples were collected at day 0 and day 28 after the second dose for TCRbeta chain sequencing.

In regard to this clone: This receptor's antigen is unknown. Per-base quality was not reported, and no clone a single base away is much larger than it.

This chain is built from TRBV7-2 and TRBJ2-2; 8 nucleotides in the junction match TRBD2. Sequencing was performed on peripheral blood, taken 28 days after the second AZD1222 dose. This clonotype originated in an adult who received the AZD1222 COVID-19 vaccine. In nucleotide form, the sequence is TGTGCCAGCAGCCCCCCGGGACTAGAGGGGACCGGGGAGCTGTTTTTT. Its protein reads: CASSPPGLEGTGELFF. The full variable domain, completed from the reference TRBV7-2 and TRBJ2-2 proteins outside the CDR3, reads GAGVSQSPSNKVTEKGKDVELRCDPISGHTALYWYRQSLGQGLEFLIYFQGNSAPDKSGLPSDRFSAERTGGSVSTLTIQRTQQEDSAVYLCASSPPGLEGTGELFFGEGSRLTVL.